This T cell receptor (beta chain) was captured in a study of T cells in Graves' hyperthyroidism and ophthalmopathy. The study, taken as a whole, reports: Ophthalmopathy prediction by the model preceded onset by a median approximately six months. The majority of expanded thyroid clonotypes above 0.001 also appeared in blood.

RNA transcripts gave rise to amplified TCR beta CDR3 regions. HTBI primers were used for first-round RT-PCR of the TCR CDR3. MiXCR was run by TCRdb on the multiplex PCR reads, yielding one entry per CDR3 protein. Of about 570,000 distinct CDR3 sequences listed, 46% are singletons. A word on this clonotype: Its target is not known.

The study left out patients who had uncontrolled infection, other autoimmune disease, pregnancy or lactation. Every diagnosis used clinical symptoms, serum thyroxine and TRAb, thyroid ultrasound and orbital computed tomography. The CDR3 has 15 residues. Germline lookup yields CDR1 LNHNV and CDR2 YYDKDF (reference sequence). V lost 8 bases and J 5 bases, leaving 21 bases between the germline ends. The chain uses TRBV15 and TRBJ2-5; possibly TRBD1 for D (5 bases). The sequence derives from an adult woman with Graves' disease, either hyperthyroidism or ophthalmopathy (not recorded which). The source material was peripheral blood or thyroid tissue (not recorded which). The CDR3 nucleotides are TGTGCCACCCATACCTCGGGTGGGGCAGGGGAGACCCAGTACTTC. It translates to CATHTSGGAGETQYF.